This TCR beta chain was retrieved from a study of shared clonotypes between healthy human individuals. General observations from the study: In contrast to clonotypes shared by all four donors, non-shared clonotypes had lower generation probabilities.

The CDR3 sequence is 16 residues long. CDR1 is SGHNT and CDR2 is YENEEA in the germline V gene. Deletions cut 4 bases from V and 3 bases from J, with 18 bases between. Comments on this clone: Its specificity is unknown.

Generated by immunoSEQ multiplex PCR, the TCRdb table keeps only in-frame clones and is missing some. Among approximately 350,000 clones listed, around 74% were seen once. This TCR was recovered from a man aged 25 to 45 in good health. J is TRBJ2-5 and V is TRBV11-3; D gene ambiguous. The sample comprised memory CD4+ T cells sorted from blood. The subset is: CD45RA-negative fraction. This chain's CDR3 is CASSYSTVSGEETQYF. The CDR3 DNA sequence: TGTGCCAGCAGCTACTCGACGGTCTCGGGCGAAGAGACCCAGTACTTC.